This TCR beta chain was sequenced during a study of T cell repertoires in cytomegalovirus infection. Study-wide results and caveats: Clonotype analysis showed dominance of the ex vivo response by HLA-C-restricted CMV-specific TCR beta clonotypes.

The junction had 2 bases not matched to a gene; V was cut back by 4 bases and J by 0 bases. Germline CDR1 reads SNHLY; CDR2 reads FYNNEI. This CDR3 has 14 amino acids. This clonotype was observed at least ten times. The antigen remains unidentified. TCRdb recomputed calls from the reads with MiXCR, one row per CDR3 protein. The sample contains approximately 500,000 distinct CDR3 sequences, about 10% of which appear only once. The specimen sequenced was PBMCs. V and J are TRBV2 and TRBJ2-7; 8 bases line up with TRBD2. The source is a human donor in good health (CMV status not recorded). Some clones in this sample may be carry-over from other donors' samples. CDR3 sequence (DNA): TGTGCCAGCAGTGTGCGGGAGGACTCCTACGAGCAGTACTTC. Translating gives CASSVREDSYEQYF.